Described below is a single T cell receptor beta chain sequence and its context. These data are taken from a study of technical replicates of blood from several donors. The junction had 9 bases not matched to a gene; V was cut back by 4 bases and J by 4 bases. The CDR3 loop spans 16 amino acids. Germline assignment: CDR1 SGHVS and CDR2 FNYEAQ. The method was immunoSEQ multiplex PCR; TCRdb's version includes in-frame clones alone and lacks a portion of them. The sample holds around 70,000 clones, around 95% seen once. The rearrangement links TRBV7-6 to TRBJ2-2; TRBD2 aligns across 7 bases. Sequenced input: T cells isolated from PBMCs. This TCR came from a human donor in good health. The CDR3 reads CASSSRLAEFTGELFF. CDR3 DNA sequence: TGTGCCAGCAGCTCCCGGCTAGCGGAGTTCACCGGGGAGCTGTTTTTT.